This T cell receptor (beta chain) is from a study of T-cell memory formation after mild COVID-19. Via MiXCR, TCRdb re-called the 5' RACE reads, giving one row per CDR3 protein. The table records around 430,000 distinct CDR3 sequences, more than 15% of them present only once. Study results and caveats: Clones that got smaller from day 15 to 85 had even CD4/CD8, while clones growing later tipped toward CD4+. The appearance of some responding clones in pre-infection memory suggested that cross-reactive memory joined.

Germline V lookup: CDR1 SNHLY, CDR2 FYNNEI. The CDR3 covers 16 residues. Trimming cost V 4 bases and J 0 bases, with 15 bases left between them. This clonotype occurred a few times. What it binds is unknown. This sequence joins TRBV2 and TRBJ1-2, with D perhaps matching TRBD1 (6 bases). The source of this sequence is a man aged 18 to 30 who had mild COVID-19 (a few samples of this study predate the infection). Cell type and time point are not known. The sequenced material came from PBMCs or a T cell subset sorted from them (not recorded which). For the CDR3, the DNA is TGTGCCAGCAGTGGGGTATTTACAGGGACTAACTATGGCTACACCTTC. Its protein is CASSGVFTGTNYGYTF.